The rows below give T cell receptor beta chains drawn from one sample of a study of T-cell memory formation after mild COVID-19. Each CDR3 protein gets one entry after TCRdb re-called the 5' RACE reads with MiXCR. The profile shows around 250,000 distinct CDR3 sequences, approximately 10% of them singletons. The material sequenced was PBMCs or a T cell subset sorted from them (not recorded which). The receptors were gathered from a young man who had mild COVID-19 (a few samples of this study predate the infection). Cell type and time point are not known. Each CDR3 is given with its conserved first and last residue. The D gene is left open where the match is weak. Expanded clones are given a class, and other clones once, few, many or no size at all.

V,D,J,size,DNA,CDR3
TRBV12-3/TRBV12-4,NA,TRBJ1-4,few,TGTGCCAGCAGTCCCCGGGCGATTAATGAAAAACTGTTTTTT,CASSPRAINEKLFF
TRBV7-9,TRBD1,TRBJ1-1,many,TGTGCCAGCATCGAGGGGGCCGGCGCTGAAGCTTTCTTT,CASIEGAGAEAFF
TRBV6-5,NA,TRBJ2-5,NA,TGTGCCAGCAGTTACTCGACTTGGCCAGCGGAGACCCAGTACTTC,CASSYSTWPAETQYF
TRBV7-2,TRBD1,TRBJ2-7,few,TGTGCCAGCAGCTTAACCGGACAGGCCTACGAGCAGTACTTC,CASSLTGQAYEQYF
TRBV7-2,NA,TRBJ2-3,many,TGTGCCAGCAGCCGAGGTTGGGCAGGAGATACGCAGTATTTT,CASSRGWAGDTQYF
TRBV19,NA,TRBJ1-1,few,TGTGCCAGTGGGGTCGGCGTCACTGAAGCTTTCTTT,CASGVGVTEAFF
TRBV11-2,NA,TRBJ2-1,few,TGTGCCAGCAGCGGCCGGGTCCTGCAGACAATCTTC,CASSGRVLQTIF
TRBV12-3/TRBV12-4,NA,TRBJ2-1,few,TGTGCCAGCAGTTCTTTCCCCAGCTACAATGAGCAGTTCTTC,CASSSFPSYNEQFF
TRBV5-5,TRBD1,TRBJ2-7,NA,TGTGCCAGCAGCCTGGGGACAGTCGCCTACGAGCAGTACTTC,CASSLGTVAYEQYF
TRBV7-2,NA,TRBJ1-2,few,TGTGCCAGCAGCTTTCGACGCAGGGGCGGAGGCTACACCTTC,CASSFRRRGGGYTF
TRBV20-1,NA,TRBJ1-6,once,TGCAGTGCTAGTCTACAGGGAGACTCACCCCTCCACTTT,CSASLQGDSPLHF
TRBV11-3,NA,TRBJ2-1,many,TGTGCCAGCAGCTCAAATCTGGCAGACTCCTACAATGAGCAGTTCTTC,CASSSNLADSYNEQFF
TRBV15,NA,TRBJ1-4,few,TGTGCCACCAGCAGAGATTACAGTCTTGCAACTAATGAAAAACTGTTTTTT,CATSRDYSLATNEKLFF
TRBV5-1,NA,TRBJ1-1,few,TGCGCCAGCAGCCTGACTCCCCTGAACACTGAAGCTTTCTTT,CASSLTPLNTEAFF
TRBV28,NA,TRBJ1-6,NA,TGTGCCAGCACGAACACTGTTTCACCCCTCCACTTT,CASTNTVSPLHF
TRBV7-9,TRBD2,TRBJ2-3,few,TGTGCCAGAAGACTTCTAGCGGTGACAGATACGCAGTATTTT,CARRLLAVTDTQYF
TRBV12-3/TRBV12-4,NA,TRBJ2-7,many,TGTGCCAGCAGCCTACGAACCCGGGACTCCCGGCAGTACTTC,CASSLRTRDSRQYF
TRBV7-2,NA,TRBJ2-5,NA,TGTGCCAGCAGCCTAGGGGGTTTAAGCTCGGGCCAAGAGACCCAGTACTTC,CASSLGGLSSGQETQYF
TRBV12-3/TRBV12-4,NA,TRBJ1-2,few,TGTGCCAGCAGTTTCTACAGGACAAGTGGCGGCTACACCTTC,CASSFYRTSGGYTF
TRBV3-1,NA,TRBJ2-7,few,TGTGCCAGCAGCCAAGGACAGTACGAGCAGTACTTC,CASSQGQYEQYF
TRBV7-2,NA,TRBJ1-1,NA,TGTGCCAGCAGCTTAGATCCCCGGCAGGGGTGGAATGAAGCTTTCTTT,CASSLDPRQGWNEAFF
TRBV20-1,TRBD2,TRBJ2-1,NA,TGCAGTGCTAGCTGGCCTAGCGGACACAATGAGCAGTTCTTC,CSASWPSGHNEQFF
TRBV18,NA,TRBJ1-5,NA,TGTGCCAGCTCACCAGGACAGATTGATCAGCCCCAGCATTTT,CASSPGQIDQPQHF
TRBV11-2,NA,TRBJ1-4,few,TGTGCCAGCAGGGGTCCGGGGCAGGGCCCCACTAATGAAAAACTGTTTTTT,CASRGPGQGPTNEKLFF
TRBV15,NA,TRBJ2-1,few,TGTGCCACCAGCAGAGGGGGGGGGGCCTCCTACAATGAGCAGTTCTTC,CATSRGGGASYNEQFF
TRBV6-9,NA,TRBJ1-1,few,TGTGCCAGCATCGCACAGGGACTAGACACTGAAGCTTTCTTT,CASIAQGLDTEAFF
TRBV2,TRBD1,TRBJ1-1,many,TGTGCCAGCAGTGTCGAGGGGGCGAACACTGAAGCTTTCTTT,CASSVEGANTEAFF
TRBV20-1,TRBD2,TRBJ2-3,NA,TGCAGTGCATCTAGTAGCGGGGGGGCGGCAGATACGCAGTATTTT,CSASSSGGAADTQYF
TRBV4-1,NA,TRBJ2-7,few,TGCGCCAGCAGCCAAGAAGGCAGGGCAGTGCAGTACTTC,CASSQEGRAVQYF
TRBV27,NA,TRBJ1-1,few,TGTGCCAGCACGGCAGGCGGGGACACTGAAGCTTTCTTT,CASTAGGDTEAFF
TRBV6-2/TRBV6-3,NA,TRBJ2-7,many,TGTGCCAGCAGACACCTAGGGGACCTTAACTACGAGCAGTACTTC,CASRHLGDLNYEQYF
TRBV4-3,TRBD1,TRBJ2-6,many,TGCGCCAGCAGCCAAGGACAGGGGGTTGGGGCCAACGTCCTGACTTTC,CASSQGQGVGANVLTF
TRBV7-3,NA,TRBJ1-6,NA,TGTGCCAGCAGCTTAACTGGGGGGTCGGGTTCACCCCTCCACTTT,CASSLTGGSGSPLHF